This TCR beta chain stems from a study of shared clonotypes between healthy human individuals. For the study at large: Aged 18 to 49, the donors were a couple of women and a few men.

Memory CD4+ cells were the fraction left after CD45RA+ naive selection. Data came from immunoSEQ multiplex PCR; TCRdb stores just in-frame clones and leaves some out. The sample holds approximately 2.3 million clones, over 85% seen once. The sequence derives from a man younger than 30 in good health. Some clones in this sample may be carry-over from other donors' samples. Sequenced sample: naive CD4+ T cells from PBMCs. Stated subset: CD45RA+ positively selected.

For the CDR3, the DNA is TGTGCCAGCAGCAACAGGGACGGGGTAGTGAACACTGAAGCTTTCTTT. Translation: CASSNRDGVVNTEAFF. This rearrangement joins TRBV21-1 to TRBJ1-1. TRBV21-1 is shown as a pseudogene. CDR3 length equals 16 residues.